This T cell receptor beta chain is from a study of T cells expressing NK-cell markers. No DNA is given; TCRdb re-called the 5' RACE reads and lists each CDR3 protein once. This sample's clone table lists roughly 430,000 distinct CDR3 sequences. Study results and limitations: Dominant NKG2C+ clonotypes accounted for about 1.0-8% of CD8+ T cells in more than five donors.

With regard to this clonotype: Its antigen is not known.

This clonotype was sampled from a woman between 18 and 70 years old in good health. Sequenced sample: blood T cells: a sorted CD56 or NKG2C T cell subset, CD4+ or CD8+ T cells, or bulk PBMC T cells (not recorded which).

CDR3 region: CSVGGTGLASEQFF. The chain employs TRBV29-1 and TRBJ2-1; TCRdb's D gene call, TRBD2, goes unchecked for lack of DNA. The CDR3 extends over 14 amino acids. Germline CDR1 is SQVTM and CDR2 is ANQGSEA.